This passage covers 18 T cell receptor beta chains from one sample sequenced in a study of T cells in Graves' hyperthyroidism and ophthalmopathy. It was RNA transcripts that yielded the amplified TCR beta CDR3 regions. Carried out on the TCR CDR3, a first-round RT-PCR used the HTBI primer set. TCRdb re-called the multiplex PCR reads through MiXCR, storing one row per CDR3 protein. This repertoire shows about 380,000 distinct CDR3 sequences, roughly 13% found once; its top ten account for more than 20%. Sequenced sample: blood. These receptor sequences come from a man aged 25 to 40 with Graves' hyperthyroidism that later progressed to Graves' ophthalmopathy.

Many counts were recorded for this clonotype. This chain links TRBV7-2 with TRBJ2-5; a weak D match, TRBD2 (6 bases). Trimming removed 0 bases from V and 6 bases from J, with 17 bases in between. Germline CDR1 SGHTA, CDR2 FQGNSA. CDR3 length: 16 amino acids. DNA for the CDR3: TGTGCCAGCAGCTTAGCGATGGCGGGATACTCGAAGACCCAGTACTTC. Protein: CASSLAMAGYSKTQYF.

The CDR3: CASSATGGGGTDTQYF. The CDR3 DNA is TGCGCCAGCAGCGCCACCGGGGGGGGGGGCACAGATACGCAGTATTTT. The V and J genes are TRBV5-1 and TRBJ2-3; 8 nucleotides align to TRBD2. Trimming removed 4 bases from V and 1 base from J; junction bases left unmatched: 8. CDR1 is SGHRS and CDR2 is YFSETQ in the germline V gene. The CDR3 extends over 16 amino acids.

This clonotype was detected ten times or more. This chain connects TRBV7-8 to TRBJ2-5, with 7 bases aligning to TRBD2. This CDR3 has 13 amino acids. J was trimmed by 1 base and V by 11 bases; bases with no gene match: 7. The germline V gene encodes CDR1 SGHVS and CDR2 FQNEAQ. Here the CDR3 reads CASGGGSQETQYF. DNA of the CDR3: TGTGCCTCTGGGGGGGGGTCCCAAGAGACCCAGTACTTC.

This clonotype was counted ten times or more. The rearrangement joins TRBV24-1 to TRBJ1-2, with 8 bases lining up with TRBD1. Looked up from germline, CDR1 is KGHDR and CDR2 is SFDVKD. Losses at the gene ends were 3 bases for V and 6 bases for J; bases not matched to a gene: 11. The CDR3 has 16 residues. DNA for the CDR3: TGTGCCACCAGTGATCCCGGGACAGGCGACGCTGATGGCTACACCTTC. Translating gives CATSDPGTGDADGYTF.

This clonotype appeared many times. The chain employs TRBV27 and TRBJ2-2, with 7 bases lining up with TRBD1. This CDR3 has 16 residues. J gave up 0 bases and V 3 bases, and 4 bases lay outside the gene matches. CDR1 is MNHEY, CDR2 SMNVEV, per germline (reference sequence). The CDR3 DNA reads TGTGCCAGCAGTTTTGTTGGGACAGCGAACACCGGGGAGCTGTTTTTT. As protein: CASSFVGTANTGELFF.

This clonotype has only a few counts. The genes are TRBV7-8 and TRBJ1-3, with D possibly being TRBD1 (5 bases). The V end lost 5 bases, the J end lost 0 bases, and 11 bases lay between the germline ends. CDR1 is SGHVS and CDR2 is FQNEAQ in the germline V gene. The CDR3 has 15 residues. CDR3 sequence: CASSPRGPSGNTIYF. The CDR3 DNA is TGTGCCAGCAGCCCTCGGGGACCCTCTGGAAACACCATATATTTT.

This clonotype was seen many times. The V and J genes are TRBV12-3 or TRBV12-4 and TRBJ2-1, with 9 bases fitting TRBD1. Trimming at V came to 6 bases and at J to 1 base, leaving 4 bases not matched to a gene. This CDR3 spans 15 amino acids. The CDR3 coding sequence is TGTGCCAGCAGAGCGGACAGGGGTTCCTACAATGAGCAGTTCTTC. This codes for CASRADRGSYNEQFF.

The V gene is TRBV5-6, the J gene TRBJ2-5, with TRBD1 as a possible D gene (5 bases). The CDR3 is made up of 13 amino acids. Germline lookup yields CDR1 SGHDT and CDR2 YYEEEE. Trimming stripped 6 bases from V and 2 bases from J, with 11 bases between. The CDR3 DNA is TGTGCCAGCAACATTAGGGGACAAGAGACCCAGTACTTC. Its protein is CASNIRGQETQYF.

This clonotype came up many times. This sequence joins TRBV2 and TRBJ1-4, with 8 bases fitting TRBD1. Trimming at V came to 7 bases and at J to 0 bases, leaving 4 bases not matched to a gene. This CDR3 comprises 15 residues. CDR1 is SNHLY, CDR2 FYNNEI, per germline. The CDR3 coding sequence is TGTGCCAGCAAGATACAGGGGGCAACTAATGAAAAACTGTTTTTT. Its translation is CASKIQGATNEKLFF.

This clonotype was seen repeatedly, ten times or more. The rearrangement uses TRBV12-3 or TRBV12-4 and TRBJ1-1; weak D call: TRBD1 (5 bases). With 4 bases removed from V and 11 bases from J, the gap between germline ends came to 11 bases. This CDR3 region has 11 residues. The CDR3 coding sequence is TGTGCCAGCAGTTGGGGACTGGGGGCTTTCTTT. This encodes CASSWGLGAFF.

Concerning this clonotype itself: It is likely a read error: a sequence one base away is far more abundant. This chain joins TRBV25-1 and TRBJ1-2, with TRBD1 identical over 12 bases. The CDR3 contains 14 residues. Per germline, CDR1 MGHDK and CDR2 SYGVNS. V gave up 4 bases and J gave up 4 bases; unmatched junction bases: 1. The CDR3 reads CASSVGQGAYGYTF. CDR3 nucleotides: TGTGCCAGCAGTGTGGGACAGGGGGCCTATGGCTACACCTTC.

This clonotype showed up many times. CDR3 in amino acids: CASSPGGRSSYEQYF. The CDR3 DNA reads TGTGCCAGCAGCCCAGGTGGCCGGAGCTCCTACGAGCAGTACTTC. The chain uses TRBV7-6 and TRBJ2-7; D not resolved. V lost 5 bases and J 0 bases, leaving 14 bases between the germline ends. Germline V gene data show CDR1 as SGHVS and CDR2 as FNYEAQ. The CDR3 has 15 amino acids.

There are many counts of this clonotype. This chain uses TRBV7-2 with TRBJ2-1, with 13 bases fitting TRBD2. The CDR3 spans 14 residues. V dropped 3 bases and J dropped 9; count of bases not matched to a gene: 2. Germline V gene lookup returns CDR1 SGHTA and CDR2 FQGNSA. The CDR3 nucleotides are TGTGCCAGCAGCTTTTGGACTAGCGGGGGTGAGCAGTTCTTC. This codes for CASSFWTSGGEQFF.

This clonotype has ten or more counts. The CDR3 loop reads CASSTTSGRGTGELFF. The CDR3 coding sequence is TGTGCCAGCAGTACTACGTCCGGGCGAGGCACCGGGGAGCTGTTTTTT. The V call is TRBV28, the J call TRBJ2-2; D is uncertain. Looked up from germline, CDR1 is MDHEN and CDR2 is SYDVKM. CDR3 length: 16 residues. Trimming pared 5 bases from V and 4 bases from J, leaving 17 bases between.

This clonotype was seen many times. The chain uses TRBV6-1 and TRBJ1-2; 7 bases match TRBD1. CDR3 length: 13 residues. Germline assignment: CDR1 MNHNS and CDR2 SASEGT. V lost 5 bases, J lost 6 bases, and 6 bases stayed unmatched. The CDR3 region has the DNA TGTGCCAGCAGTACGGACAGGATTCATGGCTACACCTTC. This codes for CASSTDRIHGYTF.

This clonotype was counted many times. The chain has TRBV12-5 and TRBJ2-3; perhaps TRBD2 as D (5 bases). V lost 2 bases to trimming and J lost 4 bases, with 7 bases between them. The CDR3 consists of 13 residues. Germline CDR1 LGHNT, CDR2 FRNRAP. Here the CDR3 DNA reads TGTGCTAGTGGTTTGACTAGTTCAGATACGCAGTATTTT. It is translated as CASGLTSSDTQYF.

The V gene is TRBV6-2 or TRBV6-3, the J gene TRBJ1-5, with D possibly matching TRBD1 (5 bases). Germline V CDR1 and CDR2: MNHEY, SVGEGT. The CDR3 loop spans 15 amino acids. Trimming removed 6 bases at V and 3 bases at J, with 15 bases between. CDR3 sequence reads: CASRGRGFLNQPQHF. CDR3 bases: TGTGCCAGCAGGGGAAGGGGTTTCCTCAATCAGCCCCAGCATTTT.

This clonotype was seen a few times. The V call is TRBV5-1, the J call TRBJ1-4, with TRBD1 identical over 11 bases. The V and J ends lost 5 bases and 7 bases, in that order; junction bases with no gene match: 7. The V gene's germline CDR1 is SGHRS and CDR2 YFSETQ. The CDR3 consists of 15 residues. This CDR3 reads CASSAVGTGGEKLFF. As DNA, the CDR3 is TGCGCCAGCAGTGCCGTCGGGACAGGGGGTGAAAAACTGTTTTTT.